The 10 T cell receptor beta chains in this list originate from one sample, sequenced in a study of blood T cell repertoires in COVID-19. Sequencing used immunoSEQ multiplex PCR; TCRdb keeps in-frame clones, though not all of them. Among about 210,000 clones listed, around 90% were seen once. Sequenced: peripheral blood. The receptors derive from a man aged 18 to 30 with active or convalescent COVID-19.

This clone has only one observation. This sequence joins TRBV5-4 and TRBJ2-7, with D possibly TRBD2 on 5 matching bases. The CDR3 covers 18 residues. Trimming shortened V by 4 bases and J by 1 base, and 24 bases separated the two germline ends. Germline-derived CDR1 and CDR2 are SGHNT and YYREEE (reference sequence). The CDR3 DNA reads TGTGCCAGCAGCCCGGTACCCACCTTGAGGGAGAAGTCCTACGAGCAGTACTTC. Translation gives CASSPVPTLREKSYEQYF.

The chain recombines TRBV7-8 with TRBJ2-2; 7 bases fit TRBD1. The CDR3 extends over 16 amino acids. Trimming cost V 5 bases and J 5 bases; bases outside gene matches: 11. Germline CDR1 reads SGHVS; CDR2 reads FQNEAQ. CDR3 DNA: TGTGCCAGCAGCGGTTTTGGGGGACAGATTACCGGGGAGCTGTTTTTT. Its translation: CASSGFGGQITGELFF.

The chain has TRBV9 and TRBJ1-2; 9 bases fit TRBD1. Germline trimming cut 0 bases from V and 5 bases from J; bases unmatched to any gene: 14. Germline V gene sequence: CDR1 SGDLS, CDR2 YYNGEE. The CDR3 sequence is 18 residues long. The CDR3 DNA follows: TGTGCCAGCAGCGTAGGAGGGGGGGATCCGGGACAGGGATATGGCTACACCTTC. Encoded protein: CASSVGGGDPGQGYGYTF.

The genes are TRBV19 and TRBJ2-3, with 8 bases lining up with TRBD2. Germline lookup yields CDR1 LNHDA and CDR2 SQIVND (reference sequence). After removal of 8 bases from V and 2 bases from J, the junction contained 9 bases not matched to a gene. The CDR3 has 15 amino acids. This CDR3 reads CASSPGLEDTDTQYF. DNA of the CDR3: TGTGCCAGTTCGCCGGGACTAGAAGACACAGATACGCAGTATTTT.

The rearrangement links TRBV28 to TRBJ1-5, with D maybe TRBD1 (6 bases). Trimming took 4 bases from V and 1 from J, leaving 17 bases between them. This CDR3 spans 17 amino acids. The germline V gene has CDR1 MDHEN and CDR2 SYDVKM. CDR3 loop: CASSSGGGWSSNQPQHF. In DNA, the CDR3 is TGTGCCAGCAGTTCGGGGGGCGGATGGTCGAGCAATCAGCCCCAGCATTTT. Together with reference TRBV28 and TRBJ1-5, the CDR3 gives the full variable domain: DVKVTQSSRYLVKRTGEKVFLECVQDMDHENMFWYRQDPGLGLRLIYFSYDVKMKEKGDIPEGYSVSREKKERFSLILESASTNQTSMYLCASSSGGGWSSNQPQHFGDGTRLSIL.

The chain links TRBV7-2 to TRBJ1-5, with 8 bases that match TRBD1. Looked up from germline, CDR1 is SGHTA and CDR2 is FQGNSA. The CDR3 contains 14 residues. Trimming removed 4 bases from V and 2 bases from J; junction bases left unmatched: 1. The CDR3 sequence: CASSSGGGNQPQHF. Written as DNA, the CDR3 is TGTGCCAGCAGCTCAGGGGGCGGCAATCAGCCCCAGCATTTT.

The V and J genes are TRBV28 and TRBJ1-5; a possible D gene is TRBD1 (5 bases). Germline CDR1 is MDHEN and CDR2 is SYDVKM. This CDR3 comprises 16 residues. The V gene lost 2 bases and the J gene lost 4 bases, with 15 bases spanning the gap. The CDR3 bases are TGTGCCAGCAGTTTAACCCCGGGACTACAAAATCAGCCCCAGCATTTT. Its translation is CASSLTPGLQNQPQHF.

Details on this clone: The same CDR3 is also encoded by other DNA sequences in this sample. The chain is built from TRBV7-2 and TRBJ1-5; possibly TRBD1 for D (5 bases). V dropped 1 base and J dropped 2 bases, with 9 bases sitting between them. CDR3 length: 15 residues. Germline CDR1 reads SGHTA; CDR2 reads FQGNSA. This CDR3 reads CASSLVGGGNQPQHF. DNA of the CDR3: TGTGCCAGCAGCTTAGTGGGGGGAGGCAATCAGCCCCAGCATTTT.

V is TRBV30 and J is TRBJ1-2; 7 bases agree with TRBD1. Germline trimming cut 5 bases from V and 5 bases from J; bases unmatched to any gene: 5. This CDR3 spans 12 amino acids. Germline V gives CDR1 GTSNPN, CDR2 SVGIG (reference sequence). DNA of the CDR3: TGTGCCTGGGCCAGGGGGGAGTATGGCTACACCTTC. It encodes CAWARGEYGYTF. The full variable domain, completed using reference TRBV30 and TRBJ1-2, is SQTIHQWPATLVQPVGSPLSLECTVEGTSNPNLYWYRQAAGRGLQLLFYSVGIGQISSEVPQNLSASRPQDRQFILSSKKLLLSDSGFYLCAWARGEYGYTFGSGTRLTVV.

The V call is TRBV19, the J call TRBJ2-1; TRBD2 matches 9 bases. This CDR3 has 18 amino acids. J gave up 9 bases and V 3 bases, and 18 bases lay outside the gene matches. From germline, CDR1 is LNHDA and CDR2 SQIVND (reference sequence). The DNA for the CDR3 is TGTGCCAGTAGTATCGGGTTTAGGGTCGGTAGCGGGAGCTTTGAGCAGTTCTTC. This gives the protein CASSIGFRVGSGSFEQFF.